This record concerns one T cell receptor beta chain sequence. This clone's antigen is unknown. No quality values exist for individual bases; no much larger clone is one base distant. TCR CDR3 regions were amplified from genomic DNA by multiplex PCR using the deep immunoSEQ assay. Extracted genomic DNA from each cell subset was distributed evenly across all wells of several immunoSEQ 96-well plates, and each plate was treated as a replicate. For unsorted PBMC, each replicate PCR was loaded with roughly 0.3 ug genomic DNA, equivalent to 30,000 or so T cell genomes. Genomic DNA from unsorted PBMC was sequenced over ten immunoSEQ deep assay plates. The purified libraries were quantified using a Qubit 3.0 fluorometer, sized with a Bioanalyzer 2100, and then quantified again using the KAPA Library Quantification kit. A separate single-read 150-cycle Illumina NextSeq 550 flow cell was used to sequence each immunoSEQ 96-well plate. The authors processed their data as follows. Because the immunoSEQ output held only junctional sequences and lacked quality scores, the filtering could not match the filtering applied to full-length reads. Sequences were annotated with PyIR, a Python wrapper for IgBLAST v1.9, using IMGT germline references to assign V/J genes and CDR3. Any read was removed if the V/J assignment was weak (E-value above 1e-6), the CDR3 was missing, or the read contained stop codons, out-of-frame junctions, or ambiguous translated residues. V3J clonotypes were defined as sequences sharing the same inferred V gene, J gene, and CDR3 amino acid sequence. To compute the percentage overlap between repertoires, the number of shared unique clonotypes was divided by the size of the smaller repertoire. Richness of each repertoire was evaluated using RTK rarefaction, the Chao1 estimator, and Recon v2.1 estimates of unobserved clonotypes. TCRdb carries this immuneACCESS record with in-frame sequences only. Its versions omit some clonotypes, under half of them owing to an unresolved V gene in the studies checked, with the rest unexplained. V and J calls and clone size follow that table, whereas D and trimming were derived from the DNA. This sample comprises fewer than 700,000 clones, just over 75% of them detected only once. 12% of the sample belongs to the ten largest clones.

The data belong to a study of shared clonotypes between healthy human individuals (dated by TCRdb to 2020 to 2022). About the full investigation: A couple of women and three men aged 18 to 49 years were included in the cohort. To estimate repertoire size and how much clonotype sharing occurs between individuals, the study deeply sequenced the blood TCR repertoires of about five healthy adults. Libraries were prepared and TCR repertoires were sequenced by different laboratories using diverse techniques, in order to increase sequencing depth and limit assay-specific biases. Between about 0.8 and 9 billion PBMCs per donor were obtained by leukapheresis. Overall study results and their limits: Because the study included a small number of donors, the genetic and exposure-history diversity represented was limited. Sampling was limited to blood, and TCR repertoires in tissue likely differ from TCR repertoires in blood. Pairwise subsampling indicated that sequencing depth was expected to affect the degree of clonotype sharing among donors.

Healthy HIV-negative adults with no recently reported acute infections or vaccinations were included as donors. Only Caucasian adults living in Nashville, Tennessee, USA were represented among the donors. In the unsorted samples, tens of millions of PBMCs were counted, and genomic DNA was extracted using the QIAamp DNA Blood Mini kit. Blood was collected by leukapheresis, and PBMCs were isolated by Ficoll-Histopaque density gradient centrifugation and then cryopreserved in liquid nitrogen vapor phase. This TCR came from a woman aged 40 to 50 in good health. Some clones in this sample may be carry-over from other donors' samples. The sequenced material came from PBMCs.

The nucleotides are TGTGCCAGCACTGGTGATTCTAACGAGCAGTACTTC. Translated, this gives CASTGDSNEQYF. The rearrangement combines TRBV2 with TRBJ2-7; no D gene call is confident. Inclusive of the bounding cysteine and phenylalanine, the CDR3 is 12 residues long. The DNA shown is the 36-base CDR3, in frame from base 1. V loses 7 bases of germline sequence and J loses 5 bases, and the interval between the two ends is 12 bases. According to the germline V gene, CDR1 reads SNHLY and CDR2 reads FYNNEI. With the rest looked up from the reference TRBV2 and TRBJ2-7 genes rather than sequenced, the full variable domain is EPEVTQTPSHQVTQMGQEVILRCVPISNHLYFYWYRQILGQKVEFLVSFYNNEISEKSEIFDDQFSVERPDGSNFTLKIRSTKLEDSAMYFCASTGDSNEQYFGPGTRLTVT.